This T cell receptor beta chain is drawn from a study of PD-1 blockade in classical Hodgkin lymphoma. Relapse was seen in all patients after autologous stem cell transplantation, and brentuximab vedotin exposure was variable. Generated by immunoSEQ multiplex PCR, the TCRdb table keeps only in-frame clones and is missing some. Altogether 42,000 or so clones are present, more than 85% being singletons, with the ten largest covering 5.5% to 6.5%. Sample: peripheral blood mononuclear cells (PBMCs), taken before the second cycle of nivolumab. The receptor comes from a human donor with classical Hodgkin lymphoma.

CDR3 coding DNA: TGTGCCAGCAGTAAACAGGGGATGGCGCAGTATTTT. This encodes CASSKQGMAQYF. This chain uses TRBV6-5 with TRBJ2-3, with TRBD1 matching over 7 bases. V lost 5 bases to trimming and J lost 10 bases; unmatched junction nucleotides: 6. This CDR3 has 12 amino acids. Germline V gives CDR1 MNHEY, CDR2 SVGAGI.